This paragraph reports one TCR beta chain. The sample originates from a study of control samples from healthy donors and cancer patients. This CDR3 is 12 amino acids long. Deletions cut 0 bases from V and 6 bases from J, with 4 bases between. Germline V CDR1 and CDR2: ENHRY, SYGVKD. The protocol was immunoSEQ multiplex PCR, while the TCRdb copy is restricted to in-frame clones and leaves out a portion. The table lists about 160,000 clones, roughly 89% of them singletons, with more than 10% in the top ten. This receptor was identified in a man aged 30 to 45 in good health. Sample: blood. The gene calls are TRBV10-3 and TRBJ2-3; D is unresolved. The CDR3 coding sequence is TGTGCCATCAGTGAGTCCCCCGATACGCAGTATTTT. Protein: CAISESPDTQYF.